This is a list of T cell receptor beta chains from one sample in a study of control samples from healthy donors and cancer patients. The protocol was immunoSEQ multiplex PCR, while the TCRdb copy is restricted to in-frame clones and leaves out a portion. In the table there are about 71,000 clones, around 92% of which are singletons. Sample: PBMCs. Source of these receptors: a man aged 60 to 75 with lung cancer. Both conserved end residues are part of each CDR3. Fields, in order: J gene, clone size, D gene, V gene, CDR3 DNA, CDR3 protein. D genes are given only for firm matches. The size of a clone is reported for some rows only, either as once, few or many, or as a class for expanded clones.

TRBJ1-5 . . TRBV2 TGTGCCAGCAGTGATGACCGGGACATCGGTGGGACGCAGCATTTT CASSDDRDIGGTQHF
TRBJ1-3 . TRBD1 TRBV29-1 TGCAGCGTTGGGGCAGGGGGCGCGGACACCATATATTTT CSVGAGGADTIYF
TRBJ2-1 . . TRBV24-1 TGTGCCACCAGTGATTCCCGGGACACCACATACAATGAGCAGTTCTTC CATSDSRDTTYNEQFF
TRBJ1-1 . . TRBV10-1 TGCGCCAGCAGTCAATCAGGCACTGAAGCTTTCTTT CASSQSGTEAFF
TRBJ1-1 . . TRBV9 TGTGCCAGCAGCGAGGAGGGCGGCAACACTGAAGCTTTCTTT CASSEEGGNTEAFF
TRBJ2-5 . . TRBV7-2 TGTGCCAGCAGTTTGACAGCACTTATCCAAGAGACCCAGTACTTC CASSLTALIQETQYF
TRBJ2-1 . . TRBV9 TGTGCCAGCAGCGATGCCCGGGGGGCGAATGAGCAGTTCTTC CASSDARGANEQFF
TRBJ2-3 . TRBD2 TRBV7-3 TGTGCCAGCAGCCAAGGACTAGTAAGCACAGATACGCAGTATTTT CASSQGLVSTDTQYF
TRBJ2-3 . TRBD2 TRBV5-1 TGCGCCAGCAGCTTGGCCGCTGGCGGGGGGGGAGGAAGCACGCAGTATTTT CASSLAAGGGGGSTQYF
TRBJ2-5 . TRBD1 TRBV4-1 TGCGCCAGCAGCCAAGGGCGCGCGGACAGGACGAACTCTGAGGGGCAAGAGACCCAGTACTTC CASSQGRADRTNSEGQETQYF
TRBJ1-2 . TRBD1 TRBV6-5 TGTGCCAGCAGTTACCTCCGGGACAGTTACTATGGCTACACCTTC CASSYLRDSYYGYTF
TRBJ1-5 . . TRBV5-1 TGCGCCAGCAGCTCGACCCTCAATCAGCCCCAGCATTTT CASSSTLNQPQHF
TRBJ1-2 few . TRBV4-1 TGCGCCAGCCGGGGGGCGGCCTATGGCTACACCTTC CASRGAAYGYTF
TRBJ2-1 . . TRBV11-3 TGTGCCAGCAGCTTAGTAAGCGCCTTGAACAATGAGCAGTTCTTC CASSLVSALNNEQFF
TRBJ2-4 . TRBD1 TRBV25-1 TGTGCCAGCAGTGAGCACGGGACAGGTTCGGCCAAAAACATTCAGTACTTC CASSEHGTGSAKNIQYF
TRBJ1-1 few TRBD1 TRBV9 TGTGCCAGCAGCCAAGGGACAGTCACTGAAGCTTTCTTT CASSQGTVTEAFF
TRBJ2-2 . . TRBV5-8 TGTGCCAGCAGCACTTTTCCGGTCACCGGGGAGCTGTTTTTT CASSTFPVTGELFF
TRBJ1-5 . TRBD1 TRBV19 TGTGCCAGTACCCCGACAGGGTATCAGCCCCAGCATTTT CASTPTGYQPQHF
TRBJ1-6 . . TRBV6-1 TGTGCCAGCAGTGAACCCGGTGGTTCACCCCTCCACTTT CASSEPGGSPLHF
TRBJ2-7 . . TRBV27 TGTGCCAGCAGTTTATCGAACAGCCCCTACGAGCAGTACTTC CASSLSNSPYEQYF
TRBJ1-2 . . TRBV5-6 TGTGCCAGCAGCTTGCGGCCAGACAACTATGGCTACACCTTC CASSLRPDNYGYTF
TRBJ2-3 . . TRBV4-2 TGTGCCAGCAGCCAAGTCAAGGGGCGAAGGGCAGATACGCAGTATTTT CASSQVKGRRADTQYF
TRBJ2-2 . . TRBV7-8 TGTGCCAGCAGCTTAGGATCATGGGCGGTTCCCGGGGAGCTGTTTTTT CASSLGSWAVPGELFF
TRBJ2-6 . . TRBV4-1 TGCGCCAGCAGCCAAGCCCAAGATCCTGGGGGCATTTTCTCTGGGGCCAACGTCCTGACTTTC CASSQAQDPGGIFSGANVLTF
TRBJ2-7 . TRBD1 TRBV25-1 TGTGCCAGCAGTGATGGACAGGGACGGTACGAGCAGTACTTC CASSDGQGRYEQYF
TRBJ2-1 . . TRBV30 TGTGCCTGGAGCGGCGGGGCTATCAGCTACAATGAGCAGTTCTTC CAWSGGAISYNEQFF
TRBJ2-1 . . TRBV7-9 TGTGCCAGCAGTTCGTTCGGACAGTCGCGGGGAAGCTCCTACAATGAGCAGTTCTTC CASSSFGQSRGSSYNEQFF
TRBJ1-2 . TRBD1 TRBV5-1 TGCGCCAGCAGCTTAGGACAGGCGGGTCGGTATGGCTACACCTTC CASSLGQAGRYGYTF
TRBJ2-1 . TRBD1 TRBV3-1/TRBV3-2 TGTGCCAGCAGCCAAGAACAGGGGATCTCACGCAATGAGCAGTTCTTC CASSQEQGISRNEQFF
TRBJ1-3 . . TRBV6-4 TGTGCCAGCAGCGAGGGTTCTGGAAACACCATATATTTT CASSEGSGNTIYF
TRBJ2-7 . . TRBV6-1 TGTGCCAGCAGTGAAGCGCACTCGAGCTCCTACGAGCAGTACTTC CASSEAHSSSYEQYF
TRBJ1-1 . . TRBV30 TGTGCCTGGAGAGGGGCGAACACTGAAGCTTTCTTT CAWRGANTEAFF
TRBJ1-1 . . TRBV7-3 TGTGCCAGCAGCTTAAAGGGGACTTACACTGAAGCTTTCTTT CASSLKGTYTEAFF
TRBJ1-1 once . TRBV6-6 TGTGCCAGCGGCAAGGACAGCGACACTGAAGCTTTCTTT CASGKDSDTEAFF
TRBJ2-7 . . TRBV6-1 TGTGCCAGCAGTGGGATGGGCTTTGCGGGGGCCAGCTACGAGCAGTACTTC CASSGMGFAGASYEQYF
TRBJ2-2 . TRBD1 TRBV27 TGTGCCAGCAGTTACCGGGACAGGGGGCGAAAGGCCACCGGGGAGCTGTTTTTT CASSYRDRGRKATGELFF
TRBJ2-2 . . TRBV27 TGTGCCAGCAGTACCCTCCGGGACGGAAACACCGGGGAGCTGTTTTTT CASSTLRDGNTGELFF
TRBJ1-2 . . TRBV6-6 TGTGCCAGCAGCTCCGGACGGATCGGTCCCTATGGCTACACCTTC CASSSGRIGPYGYTF
TRBJ1-1 . . TRBV7-2 TGTGCCAGCAGCTTAAAGGGGTGGGACCCCAACACTGAAGCTTTCTTT CASSLKGWDPNTEAFF
TRBJ1-4 . . TRBV5-1 TGCGCCAGCAGCTATCACAGGGCAACTAATGAAAAACTGTTTTTT CASSYHRATNEKLFF
TRBJ1-2 once . TRBV24-1 TGTGCCACCAGTAAAGATTCCAACTATGGCTACACCTTC CATSKDSNYGYTF
TRBJ2-1 . TRBD1 TRBV5-1 TGCGCCAGCAGCATAACCCTGACAGGGCGTAAAGAGCAGTTCTTC CASSITLTGRKEQFF
TRBJ2-3 . TRBD2 TRBV5-1 TGCGCCAGCAGCTTCGGGTTAGCGGGGGGCCCTACAGATACGCAGTATTTT CASSFGLAGGPTDTQYF
TRBJ1-1 few TRBD1 TRBV7-2 TGTGCCAGCAGCGCACGGACAGGGGCTAACCGGGGAGCTTTCTTT CASSARTGANRGAFF
TRBJ2-7 . . TRBV10-1 TGCGCCAGCAGTGACTCGACTGTCGAGCAGTACTTC CASSDSTVEQYF
TRBJ1-1 . TRBD1 TRBV5-4 TGTGCCAGCAGCCCAGGGACAGTCAACACTGAAGCTTTCTTT CASSPGTVNTEAFF
TRBJ1-2 . . TRBV6-2/TRBV6-3 TGTGCCAGCAGTCGCACAGGGTATGGCTACACCTTC CASSRTGYGYTF
TRBJ1-1 . . TRBV18 TGTGCCAGCTCACCAACCGGGGAAGGAGCTTTCTTT CASSPTGEGAFF
TRBJ1-1 . TRBD1 TRBV6-2/TRBV6-3 TGTGCCAGCAGTTCCCTGGGACAGCTGAACACTGAAGCTTTCTTT CASSSLGQLNTEAFF
TRBJ1-4 . TRBD1 TRBV19 TGTGCCAGTAGTATGGAGTGGACAGGGAAGGAAAAACTGTTTTTT CASSMEWTGKEKLFF
TRBJ2-1 . TRBD2 TRBV7-3 TGTGCCAGCAGCTTAGTTACTAGCGGGGGCTACAATGAGCAGTTCTTC CASSLVTSGGYNEQFF
TRBJ1-6 . . TRBV3-1/TRBV3-2 TGTGCCAGCAGCCAAGGTCGGCGAGGGGACCTTTCACCCCTCCACTTT CASSQGRRGDLSPLHF
TRBJ1-2 . TRBD1 TRBV30 TGTGCCTGGAGCAGGGGGCATGGCTACACCTTC CAWSRGHGYTF
TRBJ1-1 . . TRBV6-5 TGTGCCAGCAGTTCCCCGGGCCAGAACACTGAAGCTTTCTTT CASSSPGQNTEAFF